Following are 2 T cell receptor beta chains from one sample sequenced in a study of regulatory T cells in long-lasting Graves disease. Arm-PCR of CDR3 regions and iRepertoire HTBI primers were used to build TCR beta libraries. TCRdb re-called the multiplex PCR reads through MiXCR, storing one row per CDR3 protein. The sample has some 410,000 distinct CDR3 sequences, around 15% seen once. As for time point: newly diagnosed GD, antithyroid drugs for less than 3 months. TCR sequences were obtained from RNA taken from PBMCs. The same data also contributed to another study, on T cells in Graves' hyperthyroidism and ophthalmopathy.

Material: peripheral blood mononuclear cells (PBMCs), obtained at new diagnosis, from a patient treated with antithyroid drugs. The origin of the receptors is a woman in her 30s with Graves disease.

The V and J genes are TRBV9 and TRBJ2-1; D not resolved. The CDR3 is made up of 12 amino acids. Germline V gene lookup returns CDR1 SGDLS and CDR2 YYNGEE. Trimming took off 2 bases at V and 4 bases at J, with 4 bases between the two ends. Here the CDR3 reads CASSVQYNEQFF. The CDR3 bases are TGTGCCAGCAGCGTCCAGTACAATGAGCAGTTCTTC.

The table lists this clonotype with many counts. This chain connects TRBV7-2 to TRBJ2-2; D gene uncertain. The CDR3 is 12 residues long. The V gene's germline CDR1 is SGHTA and CDR2 FQGNSA. V shed 5 bases and J shed 8 bases, with 9 bases lying between them. In DNA, the CDR3 is TGTGCCAGCAGCGCCTACCTAGGGGAGCTGTTTTTT. Encoded protein: CASSAYLGELFF. Based on the CDR3 plus reference TRBV7-2 and TRBJ2-2, the full variable domain is GAGVSQSPSNKVTEKGKDVELRCDPISGHTALYWYRQSLGQGLEFLIYFQGNSAPDKSGLPSDRFSAERTGGSVSTLTIQRTQQEDSAVYLCASSAYLGELFFGEGSRLTVL.